This TCR beta chain was recovered during a study of shared clonotypes between healthy human individuals. Study conclusions and caveats: It was observed that roughly 5.5% of naive CD4 clonotypes were shared across a handful of donors. Large depth notwithstanding, sorted-subset sequencing proved incomplete by rarefaction. The donor pool, a small one, limited the genetic and exposure-history diversity represented. Read depth was anticipated to influence clonotype sharing among donors.

Here immunoSEQ multiplex PCR was the method, and the copy in TCRdb shows in-frame clones only, minus some. The sample gives roughly 1.5 million clones, under 99% of which show up once; about 0.42% is in the top ten. As for this clone: Its antigen is undetermined.

Germline V CDR1 and CDR2: SGHRS, YFSETQ. This CDR3 comprises 14 residues. V gave up 2 bases and J gave up 6 bases, with 11 bases separating them. This TCR derives from a man aged 30-40 years in good health. The V call is TRBV5-1, the J call TRBJ2-2; D not resolved. Sequencing was done on a sample of naive CD4+ T cells sorted from blood. Described subset: CD45RA+ positively selected. The CDR3 sequence: CASSFVEGPGELFF. The CDR3 region has the DNA TGCGCCAGCAGCTTTGTCGAAGGGCCCGGGGAGCTGTTTTTT.